This T cell receptor beta chain is from a study of T cell responses to AZD1222 COVID-19 vaccine (dated by TCRdb to the early 2020s). About the investigation overall: A total of 233 trial participants underwent TCR sequencing, of whom about 200 received two doses of AZD1222 and approximately 25 received two doses of the MenACWY control vaccine. Trial participants were enrolled by age into 18-55, 56-69 and 70-plus year subgroups, with 148, 28 and 57 TCR-sequenced participants respectively. Study-wide conclusions, independent of this receptor: Because no day 14 peak-response samples were available, repertoires were characterized only after the peak T cell response. CD4 TCRs associated with the vaccine covered the entire spike protein, and the dominant responses were in regions 160-218 and 743-854. Reportedly, almost half of the unique spike-specific TCRs recognized epitopes lying outside the regions that are mutated in the B.1.351 and B.1.1.7 variants. In the small 56-69-year group, the increase in depth fell short of significance, most likely because of low power. Conclusions about previously exposed vaccinees are limited because only 6 or 7 AZD1222 recipients were SARS-CoV-2 seropositive at baseline. Participants were mostly white British and included more females than males, and it was suggested by the authors that clonal diversity may have been underestimated. After two AZD1222 doses, both the breadth and the depth of spike-specific TCRs were significantly higher than at day 0 and than in MenACWY recipients.

The label giving this sample's time point can be read as: about 28 days (+/-7) after the second vaccine dose. Because spike-specific TCR depth and breadth did not differ between the two schedules, AZD1222 recipients who got a second dose at roughly 4 weeks were pooled with those who got a second dose at roughly 12 weeks. The vaccinee samples were drawn from two UK trials, COV001 and COV002, one of which was a single-blind randomized controlled phase 2/3 trial testing AZD1222 (ChAdOx1 nCoV-19) in healthy adults. For TCRbeta chain sequencing, PBMC samples were collected from trial participants at day 0 and at day 28 after the second dose. The CDR3 regions of human TCRbeta chains were analyzed by immunosequencing. Regarding the original processing steps: TCRs in the repertoires were matched against a reference library of SARS-CoV-2-specific TCRs that had been generated with the MIRA antigen-specificity platform. Breadth was defined as the fraction of unique TCRs that were SARS-CoV-2-associated. Depth was defined as the fraction of total T cells that were SARS-CoV-2-associated. Using the MIRA data, every spike-specific TCR was mapped to the spike region that the TCR reacted to and assigned to either a CD4 or a CD8 class. Log10-transformed breadth and depth values were compared by one-way ANOVA with Sidak's multiple comparisons tests. The table was pulled from immuneACCESS by TCRdb, which kept in-frame rearrangements only. Such tables lose some clones; where checked, under half of the loss comes from unresolved V genes, and the rest has no known cause. The V and J calls and clone size are taken from that table; D and trimming were inferred from the DNA. In all, the sample holds 24,000 or so clones, and around 90% of those were seen once. The ten largest account for 30% to 40% of the sample.

The cysteine opens and the phenylalanine closes a CDR3 of 16 amino acids. Kept here is only the CDR3 DNA, which spans 48 bases and is read in frame from base 1. Germline trimming: 6 bases from V, 5 bases from J; junction bases outside gene matches: 12. The germline V gene (reference sequence) yields MNHEY for CDR1 and SMNVEV for CDR2. A word on this clone: The antigen it binds to is not known. Base qualities were left out, and no much larger clone turns up one base away.

The clonotype comes from an adult who received the AZD1222 COVID-19 vaccine. The chain employs TRBV27 and TRBJ2-2, and TRBD2 matches 7 of the central bases. The specimen was peripheral blood, collected 28 days after the second AZD1222 dose. Read as DNA, the sequence is TGTGCCAGCAGGCTTGGTTCGGGAGGATTAACCGGGGAGCTGTTTTTT. Its translation is CASRLGSGGLTGELFF.